These 23 T cell receptor beta chains originate from one sample sequenced in a study of PD-1 blockade in classical Hodgkin lymphoma. Assay: immunoSEQ multiplex PCR; the TCRdb copy retains only in-frame clones and omits some. The sample carries approximately 98,000 clones, 70% to 90% recorded once. Each patient experienced a relapse that followed autologous stem cell transplantation, and brentuximab vedotin exposure varied. Material: peripheral blood mononuclear cells (PBMCs), obtained before the second cycle of nivolumab. The receptors were gathered from a human donor with classical Hodgkin lymphoma.

CDR3 region: CASSLSRHEQYF. The CDR3 DNA reads TGTGCCAGCAGCTTGAGCCGCCACGAGCAGTACTTC. The chain uses TRBV5-4 and TRBJ2-7; D is unclear. V was pared by 1 base and J by 5 bases, with 7 bases between. Germline V gives CDR1 SGHNT, CDR2 YYREEE (reference sequence). This CDR3 is built from 12 residues. The whole variable domain, remainder taken from reference TRBV5-4 and TRBJ2-7, is ETGVTQSPTHLIKTRGQQVTLRCSSQSGHNTVSWYQQALGQGPQFIFQYYREEENGRGNFPPRFSGLQFPNYSSELNVNALELDDSALYLCASSLSRHEQYFGPGTRLTVT.

V is TRBV4-1 and J is TRBJ2-2; no clear D gene. The germline V gene has CDR1 MGHRA and CDR2 YSYEKL. Between the trimmed V and J ends, which lost 3 bases and 6 bases, there was a span of 20 bases. CDR3 length equals 17 residues. CDR3 protein: CASSQDPPGFTSGELFF. CDR3 sequence (DNA): TGCGCCAGCAGCCAGGATCCGCCGGGCTTCACTTCCGGGGAGCTGTTTTTT.

The V gene is TRBV6-5, the J gene TRBJ2-1; the D is unclear. The germline gives CDR1 MNHEY, CDR2 SVGAGI. Trimming took 6 bases from V and 5 from J, leaving 8 bases between them. The CDR3 extends over 12 amino acids. The CDR3 reads CASSPRDNEQFF. As DNA, the CDR3 is TGTGCCAGCAGCCCTCGAGACAATGAGCAGTTCTTC.

V and J are TRBV28 and TRBJ2-7, with 7 bases that match TRBD2. There are 12 residues in the CDR3. Germline CDR1 and CDR2: MDHEN and SYDVKM. The trim removed 2 bases at V and 6 bases at J, leaving 1 base unmatched. CDR3 region: CASSLGEGEQYF. The CDR3 nucleotides read TGTGCCAGCAGTTTAGGGGAGGGCGAGCAGTACTTC.

This clone was detected once. V is TRBV2 and J is TRBJ2-7, with 10 positions matching TRBD2. J gave up 1 base and V 7 bases, and 7 bases lay outside the gene matches. The CDR3 has 15 amino acids. Germline loops: CDR1 SNHLY, CDR2 FYNNEI. CDR3 amino acids: CASKSSGSVSYEQYF. CDR3 nucleotide sequence: TGTGCCAGCAAGTCTAGCGGGAGTGTTTCCTACGAGCAGTACTTC.

V is TRBV7-6 and J is TRBJ2-3, with D perhaps matching TRBD1 (6 bases). Between the trimmed V and J ends, which lost 4 bases and 0 bases, there was a span of 11 bases. CDR1 is SGHVS, CDR2 FNYEAQ, per germline. The CDR3 has 15 amino acids. The CDR3 nucleotides read TGTGCCAGCAGCTACCGGGACACTAGCACAGATACGCAGTATTTT. Encoded protein: CASSYRDTSTDTQYF.

This chain connects TRBV19 to TRBJ1-4; TRBD1 might be the D (6 bases). V lost 4 bases to trimming and J lost 7 bases, with 19 bases between them. In germline, CDR1 is LNHDA, CDR2 SQIVND (reference sequence). This CDR3 contains 16 residues. The CDR3 nucleotides are TGTGCCAGTAGTAGGAGGGCGCGGGGGGCGATTGAAAAACTGTTTTTT. As protein: CASSRRARGAIEKLFF.

The chain joins TRBV4-1 to TRBJ1-2; tentatively, D is TRBD1 (6 bases). CDR1 MGHRA and CDR2 YSYEKL come from the germline V gene. Trimming took off 1 base at V and 6 bases at J, with 9 bases between the two ends. CDR3 size: 13 residues. This chain's CDR3 is CASSQGRGDGYTF. As DNA, the CDR3 is TGCGCCAGCAGCCAAGGCAGGGGTGATGGCTACACCTTC.

This clone was seen just once. J is TRBJ1-3 and V is TRBV27; no definite D call. The V and J ends lost 5 bases and 0 bases respectively, with 11 bases between them. The length of the CDR3 is 15 residues. The germline CDR1 and CDR2 sequences are MNHEY and SMNVEV (reference sequence). The CDR3 reads CASSPLGRSGNTIYF. In nucleotides, the CDR3 is TGTGCCAGCAGTCCCTTGGGTCGCTCTGGAAACACCATATATTTT.

V usage is TRBV5-4 and J usage is TRBJ1-5; D might be TRBD1 (5 bases). With 0 bases removed from V and 6 bases from J, the gap between germline ends came to 10 bases. CDR3 length equals 14 residues. Germline V lookup: CDR1 SGHNT, CDR2 YYREEE (reference sequence). CDR3 DNA sequence: TGTGCCAGCAGCTTGGACCCCGACAGTCAGCCCCAGCATTTT. Translated: CASSLDPDSQPQHF.

This chain uses TRBV7-9 with TRBJ2-3; D perhaps matches TRBD1 (6 bases). There are 17 residues in the CDR3. V was shortened by 5 bases and J by 0 bases, with 18 bases between the two germline ends. Germline assignment: CDR1 SEHNR and CDR2 FQNEAQ (reference sequence). This chain's CDR3 is CASSASRTVLSTDTQYF. CDR3 bases: TGTGCCAGCAGCGCGAGTCGGACAGTCCTTAGCACAGATACGCAGTATTTT. The full variable domain, in which reference TRBV7-9 and TRBJ2-3 provide the parts outside the CDR3, is DTGVSQNPRHKITKRGQNVTFRCDPISEHNRLYWYRQTLGQGPEFLTYFQNEAQLEKSRLLSDRFSAERPKGSFSTLEIQRTEQGDSAMYLCASSASRTVLSTDTQYFGPGTRLTVL.

The sample holds many counts of this clone. The chain is built from TRBV6-5 and TRBJ1-1; D ambiguous. The V gene's germline CDR1 is MNHEY and CDR2 SVGAGI. V lost 2 bases to trimming and J lost 3 bases, with 4 bases between them. CDR3 length: 12 amino acids. The CDR3 loop is CASSYVDTEAFF. DNA for the CDR3: TGTGCCAGCAGTTACGTGGACACTGAAGCTTTCTTT.

The rearrangement links TRBV21-1 to TRBJ2-7; the DNA was not compared with TRBD1, the D call given in the table. Gene TRBJ2-4 matches the end of the DNA better, so the J call may be wrong. TRBV21-1 has pseudogene status. The CDR3 consists of 16 residues. The CDR3 reads CASSDRDGGAGIIQYF. CDR3 coding DNA: TGTGCCAGCAGCGACAGGGACGGGGGAGCTGGTATCATTCAGTACTTC.

In this sample, this clone turned up a few times. The chain is built from TRBV10-3 and TRBJ1-2, with TRBD1 as a possible D gene (5 bases). The CDR3 extends over 15 amino acids. Germline V lookup: CDR1 ENHRY, CDR2 SYGVKD. Trimming removed 2 bases at V and 0 bases at J, with 10 bases between. The CDR3 DNA reads TGTGCCATCAGTGAGGTCGGGGCGGCTAACTATGGCTACACCTTC. Translated, it gives CAISEVGAANYGYTF.

This clone was detected only once. V and J are TRBV30 and TRBJ2-1; no definite D call. The germline V gene has CDR1 GTSNPN and CDR2 SVGIG (reference sequence). The germline V and J ends were trimmed by 4 bases and 0 bases, with 10 bases remaining between them. The CDR3 length is 14 residues. CDR3 region: CAWKSPGSYNEQFF. For the CDR3, the DNA is TGTGCCTGGAAGTCCCCGGGCTCCTACAATGAGCAGTTCTTC.

The chain recombines TRBV5-4 with TRBJ2-5; TRBD1 matches 8 bases. V was pared by 0 bases and J by 1 base, with 2 bases of the junction left unmatched. The CDR3 extends over 15 amino acids. From germline, CDR1 is SGHNT and CDR2 YYREEE (reference sequence). CDR3 sequence reads: CASSLVGTGQETQYF. The DNA of the CDR3 is TGTGCCAGCAGCTTGGTGGGGACAGGCCAAGAGACCCAGTACTTC. Filled out from reference TRBV5-4 and TRBJ2-5, the complete variable domain reads ETGVTQSPTHLIKTRGQQVTLRCSSQSGHNTVSWYQQALGQGPQFIFQYYREEENGRGNFPPRFSGLQFPNYSSELNVNALELDDSALYLCASSLVGTGQETQYFGPGTRLLVL.

The chain is built from TRBV6-6 and TRBJ1-2, with TRBD1 as a possible D gene (6 bases). This CDR3 region has 15 residues. Germline-derived CDR1 and CDR2 are MNHNY and SVGAGI (reference sequence). Trimming left V 7 bases short and J 2 bases short, with 17 bases between. The CDR3 spells CASTFNGGLNYGYTF. The CDR3 nucleotides read TGTGCCAGCACTTTTAACGGGGGCCTGAACTATGGCTACACCTTC.

This sequence joins TRBV29-1 and TRBJ2-1, with TRBD2 matching over 9 bases. Germline CDR1 and CDR2: SQVTM and ANQGSEA. The junction had 6 bases not matched to a gene; V was cut back by 8 bases and J by 4 bases. CDR3 length: 13 amino acids. The CDR3 is CSTGLAPYNEQFF. Here the CDR3 DNA reads TGCAGCACCGGACTAGCGCCGTACAATGAGCAGTTCTTC.

The chain combines TRBV11-2 with TRBJ2-7; maybe TRBD2 (5 bases). The CDR3 contains 12 residues. Trimming removed 5 bases from V and 5 bases from J, with 10 bases in between. CDR1 and CDR2 from the germline V gene are SGHAT and FQNNGV. CDR3 loop: CASSRRSDEQYF. Written as DNA, the CDR3 is TGTGCCAGCAGCCGGAGGAGCGACGAGCAGTACTTC.

The DNA for the CDR3 is TGTGCCAGCCGGACGGGCTACGAGCAGTACTTC. Residues: CASRTGYEQYF. This sequence joins TRBV6-6 and TRBJ2-7, with D unresolved. This CDR3 has 11 amino acids. CDR1 and CDR2 from the germline V gene are MNHNY and SVGAGI (reference sequence). Trimming shortened V by 8 bases and J by 3 bases, and 8 bases separated the two germline ends.

The rearrangement uses TRBV25-1 and TRBJ1-1, with D unresolved. Germline V gene sequence: CDR1 MGHDK, CDR2 SYGVNS. The CDR3 sequence is 13 residues long. The germline V and J ends were trimmed by 1 base and 8 bases, with 11 bases remaining between them. The chain's CDR3 is CASSELALGEAFF. CDR3 coding DNA: TGTGCCAGCAGTGAATTAGCCCTGGGAGAAGCTTTCTTT. Variable domain in full (rest from reference TRBV25-1 and TRBJ1-1): EADIYQTPRYLVIGTGKKITLECSQTMGHDKMYWYQQDPGMELHLIHYSYGVNSTEKGDLSSESTVSRIRTEHFPLTLESARPSHTSQYLCASSELALGEAFFGQGTRLTVV.

The chain employs TRBV7-9 and TRBJ2-7; D is ambiguous. Trimming cost V 5 bases and J 3 bases, with 8 bases left between them. The CDR3 extends over 12 amino acids. Germline V CDR1 and CDR2: SEHNR, FQNEAQ (reference sequence). CDR3 DNA sequence: TGTGCCAGCAGCGGACGGATCTACGAGCAGTACTTC. Translating it yields CASSGRIYEQYF.

The chain links TRBV7-2 to TRBJ2-2, with no clear D. The CDR3 is 13 residues long. V lost 0 bases and J 6 bases, leaving 5 bases between the germline ends. CDR1 and CDR2 from the germline V gene are SGHTA and FQGNSA. DNA for the CDR3: TGTGCCAGCAGCTTAGCAGGTGCCGGGGAGCTGTTTTTT. This codes for CASSLAGAGELFF.